This T cell receptor (beta chain) was obtained from a study of blood T cell repertoires in COVID-19. The overall study: Acute and convalescent COVID-19 specimens originated in the United States, Italy and Spain.

Original processing notes: It was from reference gene primer amplification that nucleated cell counts were estimated. Clones were sequenced by immunoSEQ multiplex PCR, and TCRdb holds only the in-frame ones, with some missing. V and J calls and clone size are as listed in that table; D and trimming were resolved from the DNA. The top ten clones hold less than 2.5% of a sample with about 280,000 clones, roughly 90% of them seen once. Germline V gives CDR1 SGHVS, CDR2 FNYEAQ. The CDR3 has 16 residues. The J segment lost 6 bases and the V segment lost 5 bases, leaving 12 bases of the junction unmatched.

V usage is TRBV7-6 and J usage is TRBJ2-1; 8 bases align to TRBD2. The origin of this receptor is a man over 45 with acute or convalescent COVID-19. The sequenced sample was peripheral blood. The CDR3 loop is CASSVTRAGATNEQFF. The CDR3 coding sequence is TGTGCCAGCAGCGTAACACGAGCGGGGGCAACCAATGAGCAGTTCTTC.